This record looks at one T cell receptor beta chain sequence and its context. The antigen this receptor binds is unknown. Base qualities were left out, and no much larger clone turns up one base away. Its CDR3 holds 13 amino acids, cysteine through phenylalanine. Of all the DNA, just the CDR3 is kept, 39 bases in frame from base 1. The data originate from a study of OX40 agonist ivuxolimab in advanced cancers. The study in broad terms: Ivuxolimab was a fully human IgG2 agonistic monoclonal antibody targeting the costimulatory receptor OX40 (CD134). Peripheral TCRbeta sequencing aimed to test whether ivuxolimab altered TCR sequence diversity and caused clonal T-cell expansion. The paper reports the monotherapy dose-escalation portion (N = 52 patients) of the phase I ivuxolimab trial. Among the 50 to 55 dose-escalation patients, about 20 had hepatocellular carcinoma, around 15 melanoma, 9 renal cell carcinoma and 9 head and neck cancer. Intravenous ivuxolimab was administered to patients every 2 weeks at six dose levels: 0.01, 0.1, 0.3, 1.5, 3 and 10 mg/kg. Partial responses were achieved by three dose-escalation patients, of whom one had hepatocellular carcinoma and two had cutaneous melanoma. Patients were allowed to have had prior anti-PD-1, anti-PD-L1 or anti-CTLA-4 therapy, and 40% to 45% of the dose-escalation patients had been treated with checkpoint inhibitors. In the dose-escalation cohort, approximately 82% of patients were male, and the mean age was roughly 60 years with a range of roughly 23 to 79.

Results the study describes overall, beyond this receptor: The antigen specificity of the peripheral T cells that underwent clonal expansion was not determined. Clonal expansion of both CD4+ and CD8+ blood T cells was observed from baseline to week 6 at doses 0.1 to 3.0 mg/kg. After ivuxolimab, expanded clones were on average more numerous among CD8+ T cells than among CD4+ T cells. In the 0.1-3.0 mg/kg groups, partial responders were among the patients with the lowest normalized peripheral clonal expansion, particularly in CD8+ T cells. Low levels of normalized T-cell clonal expansion were also shown by some nonresponding patients.

The trial excluded patients who had a history of autoimmune disease or were on systemic immunosuppression. Peripheral blood for TCR sequencing was collected from all dose cohorts at baseline, on cycle 4 day 1, and on cycle 7 day 1. The samples were drawn from a first-in-human, open-label, multicenter phase I dose-escalation trial of ivuxolimab. The trial enrolled adults with locally advanced or metastatic head and neck squamous cell, hepatocellular, melanoma or renal cell carcinoma. Before TCR sequencing, CD4+ and CD8+ T cells were separately sorted from peripheral blood. Genomic DNA was extracted from sorted cells for sequencing of the TCRbeta CDR3 region. The immunoSEQ Assay was used for sequencing of TCRbeta CDR3 regions. Not all clones reach the TCRdb copy of this immuneACCESS table, which keeps in-frame sequences only. Checked studies attribute under half of the gap to unresolved V genes and leave the rest unexplained. For this sample the table gives roughly 75,000 clones, of which 85% to 90% were detected only once. The top ten constitute about 6% of the sample.

The receptor was isolated from an adult with an advanced solid tumor such as melanoma, head and neck, liver or kidney cancer. Specimen: CD4+ or CD8+ T cells sorted from blood, collected in a trial of the OX40 agonist ivuxolimab. The V and J segments used are TRBV21-1 and TRBJ2-7; TRBD2, the table's D call, lacks a check against the DNA. TRBV21-1 represents a pseudogene. The DNA sequence is as follows: TGTGCCAGCAGCAAAGGAGAAAGCTACGAGCAGTACTTC. Its translation is CASSKGESYEQYF.